A single sample gave rise to the 22 T cell receptor beta chains below, sequenced in a study of T cell responses to AZD1222 COVID-19 vaccine (dated by TCRdb to the early 2020s). The receptor library was made with the immunoSEQ multiplex PCR assay. TCRdb obtained this table from immuneACCESS and retained in-frame rearrangements with V and J assigned. These tables miss some clones; where compared with another copy, unresolved V genes account for less than half of the shortfall, and the remainder is unexplained. This sample comprises some 170,000 clones, around 90% of them detected only once. The ten largest clones add up to less than 3% of the sample. Read against the paper, the sample's time point label means: baseline before first vaccination. The sequencing here drew on peripheral blood, taken on day 0 of AZD1222 vaccination. These receptor sequences come from an adult in good health.

V and J are TRBV27 and TRBJ2-1, with 8 nucleotides matching TRBD1. With V trimmed by 3 bases and J by 4 bases, 8 bases remained unmatched. The germline gives CDR1 MNHEY, CDR2 SMNVEV (reference sequence). CDR3 length: 16 residues. CDR3 residues: CASSFRRDRTYNEQFF. CDR3 bases: TGTGCCAGCAGTTTCAGACGGGACAGGACTTACAATGAGCAGTTCTTC.

The genes are TRBV11-2 and TRBJ1-1; possibly TRBD1 for D (6 bases). Trimming took 4 bases from V and 10 from J, leaving 16 bases between them. The CDR3 runs to 13 residues. The germline gives CDR1 SGHAT, CDR2 FQNNGV. The CDR3 coding sequence is TGTGCCAGCAGCTACCTTACAGGGCCCGGAGCTTTCTTT. Translation: CASSYLTGPGAFF.

This CDR3 is CASSPRGRNQPQHF. The CDR3 region has the DNA TGTGCCAGCAGTCCCCGGGGTCGGAATCAGCCCCAGCATTTT. The V call is TRBV27, the J call TRBJ1-5; D is ambiguous. Germline V gives CDR1 MNHEY, CDR2 SMNVEV (reference sequence). This CDR3 is built from 14 residues. Trimming shortened V by 5 bases and J by 4 bases, and 12 bases separated the two germline ends.

This rearrangement joins TRBV10-3 to TRBJ1-1; 9 nucleotides align to TRBD1. This CDR3 spans 13 amino acids. The germline V gene encodes CDR1 ENHRY and CDR2 SYGVKD. The ends lost 8 bases at V and 5 bases at J; junction bases unmatched: 6. This CDR3 reads CAIAWTGETEAFF. CDR3 bases: TGTGCCATCGCTTGGACAGGGGAAACTGAAGCTTTCTTT.

This chain connects TRBV7-6 to TRBJ2-7; 12 positions agree with TRBD1. This CDR3 is 17 amino acids long. CDR1 is SGHVS, CDR2 FNYEAQ, per germline. After removal of 6 bases from V and 0 bases from J, the junction contained 9 bases not matched to a gene. The CDR3 is CASRAGTGGWDSYEQYF. As DNA, the CDR3 is TGTGCCAGCAGGGCCGGGACAGGGGGCTGGGACTCCTACGAGCAGTACTTC.

V and J are TRBV7-2 and TRBJ1-2; maybe TRBD1 (5 bases). The CDR3 extends over 14 amino acids. V was pared by 1 base and J by 7 bases, with 13 bases between. Germline CDR1 and CDR2: SGHTA and FQGNSA. The CDR3 here is CASSLEQVIRGYTF. The CDR3 DNA follows: TGTGCCAGCAGCTTAGAACAGGTTATACGTGGCTACACCTTC.

In its sample, this clone was seen a few times. The rearrangement links TRBV5-1 to TRBJ1-2, with D hard to call. Trimming removed 4 bases from V and 6 bases from J, with 10 bases in between. This CDR3 is built from 12 residues. Germline CDR1 SGHRS, CDR2 YFSETQ. CDR3 residues: CASSRIGNGYTF. CDR3 DNA sequence: TGCGCCAGCAGCAGGATAGGAAATGGCTACACCTTC.

The chain recombines TRBV11-2 with TRBJ2-1; 13 nucleotides match TRBD2. From germline, CDR1 is SGHAT and CDR2 FQNNGV. The trim removed 0 bases at V and 6 bases at J, leaving 2 bases unmatched. This CDR3 has 16 amino acids. CDR3 in amino acids: CASSLDRLAGGNEQFF. The CDR3 DNA reads TGTGCCAGCAGCTTAGATCGACTAGCGGGAGGCAATGAGCAGTTCTTC.

V gene TRBV7-6 combines with J gene TRBJ2-1; the match to TRBD1 covers 10 bases. This CDR3 is built from 17 residues. Germline CDR1 and CDR2: SGHVS and FNYEAQ. V gave up 5 bases and J gave up 7 bases; unmatched junction bases: 14. The CDR3 here is CASSKTTGQGSSNEQFF. CDR3 in DNA: TGTGCCAGCAGCAAGACCACGGGACAGGGGAGTTCGAATGAGCAGTTCTTC.

The chain uses TRBV12-3 or TRBV12-4 and TRBJ2-1; possible D gene TRBD1, 6 bases. The V and J ends lost 8 bases and 10 bases respectively, with 18 bases between them. The CDR3 consists of 13 residues. CDR3 bases: TGTGCCAGCGAGAGGACAGACCGGGCGGAGCAGTTCTTC. Translation: CASERTDRAEQFF.

The chain is built from TRBV20-1 and TRBJ1-4; no firm D call. Germline loops: CDR1 DFQATT, CDR2 SNEGSKA (reference sequence). The CDR3 covers 11 residues. Trimming stripped 6 bases from V and 7 bases from J, with 9 bases between. The CDR3 here is CSADVAEKLFF. In DNA form, the CDR3 reads TGCAGTGCCGATGTTGCTGAAAAACTGTTTTTT.

This clone was counted once. J is TRBJ1-1 and V is TRBV28; no firm D call. The CDR3 runs 13 residues. Germline V gene data show CDR1 as MDHEN and CDR2 as SYDVKM. V was pared by 8 bases and J by 7 bases, with 17 bases between. Here the CDR3 DNA reads TGTGCCAGCCGGACGCAAAACAATGGTGAAGCTTTCTTT. Amino acids: CASRTQNNGEAFF.

This rearrangement joins TRBV2 to TRBJ1-2; a possible D gene is TRBD1 (6 bases). Germline V gene data show CDR1 as SNHLY and CDR2 as FYNNEI. V was trimmed by 8 bases and J by 6 bases, leaving 13 bases between them. The CDR3 sequence is 12 residues long. DNA for the CDR3: TGTGCCAGCGGAGGCAGGGGCCATGGCTACACCTTC. Its translation is CASGGRGHGYTF. Full variable domain (outside the CDR3, taken from reference TRBV2 and TRBJ1-2): EPEVTQTPSHQVTQMGQEVILRCVPISNHLYFYWYRQILGQKVEFLVSFYNNEISEKSEIFDDQFSVERPDGSNFTLKIRSTKLEDSAMYFCASGGRGHGYTFGSGTRLTVV.

The rearrangement joins TRBV6-2 or TRBV6-3 to TRBJ1-4; D gene unclear. The ends were cut back, 0 bases at V and 6 bases at J, with 14 bases in the middle. Germline CDR1 reads MNHEY; CDR2 reads SVGEGT. CDR3 size: 16 residues. The CDR3: CASSYSTKALDEKLFF. The DNA of the CDR3 is TGTGCCAGCAGTTACTCGACAAAGGCCCTGGATGAAAAACTGTTTTTT.

The J gene is TRBJ2-5, the V gene TRBV5-1; tentative D call: TRBD1 (6 bases). The CDR3 spans 13 residues. Trimming removed 4 bases at V and 5 bases at J, with 12 bases between. Germline assignment: CDR1 SGHRS and CDR2 YFSETQ. The CDR3 spells CASSAQGRETQYF. In DNA form, the CDR3 reads TGCGCCAGCAGCGCCCAGGGGCGGGAGACCCAGTACTTC.

This clone is a singleton in its sample. The chain couples TRBV4-1 to TRBJ2-7, with 9 bases matching TRBD2. The germline V gene encodes CDR1 MGHRA and CDR2 YSYEKL. Trimming at V came to 0 bases and at J to 7 bases, leaving 7 bases not matched to a gene. The CDR3 loop spans 15 amino acids. The CDR3 DNA reads as TGCGCCAGCAGCCAAGATTTGGCTAGCGGGATGGAGCAGTACTTC. It encodes CASSQDLASGMEQYF.

The J gene is TRBJ2-7, the V gene TRBV2; maybe TRBD1 (6 bases). With 0 bases removed from V and 7 bases from J, the gap between germline ends came to 16 bases. Per the germline V gene, CDR1 is SNHLY and CDR2 is FYNNEI. This CDR3 comprises 15 residues. The CDR3 spells CASSEAPTGPREQYF. The DNA for the CDR3 is TGTGCCAGCAGTGAAGCCCCTACAGGGCCCCGGGAGCAGTACTTC. The full variable domain, its missing parts supplied by reference TRBV2 and TRBJ2-7, is EPEVTQTPSHQVTQMGQEVILRCVPISNHLYFYWYRQILGQKVEFLVSFYNNEISEKSEIFDDQFSVERPDGSNFTLKIRSTKLEDSAMYFCASSEAPTGPREQYFGPGTRLTVT.

The genes are TRBV19 and TRBJ1-1, with D possibly matching TRBD1 (5 bases). V gave up 5 bases and J gave up 2 bases, with 9 bases separating them. The CDR3 runs 13 residues. Germline V CDR1 and CDR2: LNHDA, SQIVND (reference sequence). The CDR3 protein is CASSAGGNTEAFF. In DNA form, the CDR3 reads TGTGCCAGTAGTGCCGGGGGTAACACTGAAGCTTTCTTT.

This clone is a singleton in its sample. V and J are TRBV7-9 and TRBJ1-2; tentatively, D is TRBD1 (6 bases). The CDR3 contains 17 residues. Trimming took 1 base from V and 7 from J, leaving 22 bases between them. Germline V gene data show CDR1 as SEHNR and CDR2 as FQNEAQ (reference sequence). The CDR3 loop reads CASSLGGTPEGTGGYTF. CDR3 DNA: TGTGCCAGCAGCTTAGGAGGGACACCGGAGGGGACTGGTGGCTACACCTTC.

In the case of this clone: The junction shows a germline mismatch at one end, possibly a read error. The V and J genes are TRBV7-9 and TRBJ2-5, with D perhaps TRBD2 (5 bases). Germline CDR1 is SEHNR and CDR2 is FQNEAQ (reference sequence). This CDR3 region has 14 residues. CDR3 sequence: CASSLGGSQGTQYF. For the CDR3, the DNA is TGTGCCAGCAGCTTAGGAGGGAGCCAAGGGACCCAGTACTTC.

The chain joins TRBV6-5 to TRBJ2-3; 9 bases map to TRBD1. V shed 10 bases, J shed 0 bases, and the junction held 8 bases outside the gene matches. CDR3 length equals 15 residues. Per the germline V gene, CDR1 is MNHEY and CDR2 is SVGAGI. CDR3 nucleotide sequence: TGTGCCACCGCAGTTGGGACAGGGAGCACAGATACGCAGTATTTT. Translating it yields CATAVGTGSTDTQYF.

J is TRBJ1-1 and V is TRBV5-1; 8 positions agree with TRBD1. This CDR3 contains 14 residues. In germline, CDR1 is SGHRS, CDR2 YFSETQ. With 5 bases clipped from V and 1 base from J, the junction kept 4 bases outside the gene matches. The CDR3 here is CASRRTGQNTEAFF. The CDR3 region has the DNA TGCGCCAGCAGGCGGACAGGGCAGAACACTGAAGCTTTCTTT.